These 15 T cell receptor beta chains were sequenced from one sample in a study of radiation and T cells in renal cell carcinoma. Noted time point: blood 2 weeks post-SBRT. Described treatment: 15 Gy SBRT to primary tumor, nephrectomy 4 weeks later. Measured with immunoSEQ multiplex PCR; TCRdb has only the in-frame clones, and not every one. The repertoire consists of tens of thousands of clones, with 70% to 90% occurring once and the leading ten covering 20% to 25%. The source material was blood, sampled from a patient whose treatment included radiotherapy and nephrectomy. Receptor source: a woman in her forties or fifties with renal cell carcinoma.

The chain carries TRBV6-5 and TRBJ2-1; 10 bases are shared with TRBD2. Germline CDR1 and CDR2: MNHEY and SVGAGI. The CDR3 spans 15 residues. The V and J ends lost 4 bases and 6 bases, in that order; junction bases with no gene match: 6. CDR3 in amino acids: CASSFKRGGANEQFF. The CDR3 DNA reads TGTGCCAGCAGTTTCAAGCGGGGGGGGGCCAATGAGCAGTTCTTC.

This clone has only one observation. The chain combines TRBV2 with TRBJ2-7, with D perhaps matching TRBD1 (5 bases). This CDR3 has 13 amino acids. V was clipped by 3 bases and J by 2 bases, with 8 bases between them. Germline CDR1 reads SNHLY; CDR2 reads FYNNEI. The CDR3 sequence is CASSDQGPYEQYF. Written as DNA, the CDR3 is TGTGCCAGCAGTGACCAGGGTCCCTACGAGCAGTACTTC. Drawing the rest from reference TRBV2 and TRBJ2-7, the complete variable domain is EPEVTQTPSHQVTQMGQEVILRCVPISNHLYFYWYRQILGQKVEFLVSFYNNEISEKSEIFDDQFSVERPDGSNFTLKIRSTKLEDSAMYFCASSDQGPYEQYFGPGTRLTVT.

This chain joins TRBV28 and TRBJ1-1; D is unresolved. Germline V lookup: CDR1 MDHEN, CDR2 SYDVKM. CDR3 length: 12 residues. V was shortened by 6 bases and J by 5 bases, with 10 bases between the two germline ends. CDR3 amino acids: CASSMVETEAFF. CDR3 bases: TGTGCCAGCAGCATGGTGGAGACTGAAGCTTTCTTT.

This chain links TRBV4-1 with TRBJ2-1; D is undetermined. This CDR3 has 16 amino acids. The V end lost 0 bases, the J end lost 3 bases, and 12 bases lay between the germline ends. Looked up from germline, CDR1 is MGHRA and CDR2 is YSYEKL. The CDR3 region has the DNA TGCGCCAGCAGCCAAGAGGATGAACTAAACTACAATGAGCAGTTCTTC. Its protein is CASSQEDELNYNEQFF.

CDR3 DNA: TGTGCCAGCAGCTTGGTACGGGGTAGTTACTATGGCTACACCTTC. This gives the protein CASSLVRGSYYGYTF. The chain recombines TRBV5-5 with TRBJ1-2; D is unresolved. Germline V lookup: CDR1 SGHKS, CDR2 YYEKEE (reference sequence). The CDR3 loop spans 15 amino acids. The V end lost 0 bases, the J end lost 3 bases, and 12 bases lay between the germline ends.

The rearrangement joins TRBV2 to TRBJ1-5; D not resolved. CDR3 length equals 14 residues. V lost 6 bases and J lost 0, with 9 bases in between. From germline, CDR1 is SNHLY and CDR2 FYNNEI. This CDR3 is CASRGMSSNQPQHF. As DNA, the CDR3 is TGTGCCAGCAGAGGCATGTCTAGCAATCAGCCCCAGCATTTT.

The DNA of the CDR3 is TGTGCCATCAGGCGAGCGGGAGTAGGTACCGGGGAGCTGTTTTTT. Protein: CAIRRAGVGTGELFF. The chain recombines TRBV10-3 with TRBJ2-2, with 8 bases aligning to TRBD2. This CDR3 has 15 amino acids. Germline assignment: CDR1 ENHRY and CDR2 SYGVKD. Trimming cost V 6 bases and J 5 bases; bases outside gene matches: 8.

This chain joins TRBV7-2 and TRBJ2-2, with a tentative D call TRBD2 (6 bases). Per the germline V gene, CDR1 is SGHTA and CDR2 is FQGNSA. Trimming shortened V by 5 bases and J by 7 bases, and 17 bases separated the two germline ends. This CDR3 region has 15 residues. CDR3 residues: CASSISGLRDGELFF. The CDR3, as DNA: TGTGCCAGCAGCATTTCGGGACTCCGGGACGGGGAGCTGTTTTTT.

This chain links TRBV9 with TRBJ2-2; 10 nucleotides line up with TRBD1. The length of the CDR3 is 15 residues. Germline V gives CDR1 SGDLS, CDR2 YYNGEE. Germline trimming cut 4 bases from V and 4 bases from J; bases unmatched to any gene: 4. This CDR3 is CASSPRTGGTGELFF. The DNA for the CDR3 is TGTGCCAGCAGCCCGCGGACAGGGGGCACCGGGGAGCTGTTTTTT.

V gene TRBV4-2 combines with J gene TRBJ2-7; 13 positions match TRBD2. CDR1 is LGHNA and CDR2 is YNFKEQ in the germline V gene. V trimming: 5 bases; J trimming: 7 bases; junction bases outside the gene matches: 14. The CDR3 contains 17 residues. CDR3 loop: CASSELAGGPVSGEQYF. The CDR3 DNA follows: TGTGCCAGCAGCGAACTAGCGGGAGGGCCGGTGTCAGGGGAGCAGTACTTC.

This clone has a single count. V usage is TRBV5-1 and J usage is TRBJ2-4; D is possibly TRBD1 or TRBD2 (5 bases each). V lost 0 bases to trimming and J lost 7 bases, with 14 bases between them. Per germline, CDR1 SGHRS and CDR2 YFSETQ. The CDR3 has 15 residues. DNA of the CDR3: TGCGCCAGCAGCTTGGGTCAGACGTGGGGGAACATTCAGTACTTC. It is translated as CASSLGQTWGNIQYF.

The chain recombines TRBV5-6 with TRBJ2-7; 7 bases line up with TRBD1. Germline CDR1 SGHDT, CDR2 YYEEEE. The length of the CDR3 is 13 residues. The junction had 4 bases not matched to a gene; V was cut back by 4 bases and J by 3 bases. For the CDR3, the DNA is TGTGCCAGCAGCAAGGACAGGAACTACGAGCAGTACTTC. Its protein is CASSKDRNYEQYF.

The V gene is TRBV7-8, the J gene TRBJ2-7; 15 positions match TRBD2. Losses at the gene ends were 5 bases for V and 6 bases for J; bases not matched to a gene: 8. Germline V gene lookup returns CDR1 SGHVS and CDR2 FQNEAQ. The CDR3 extends over 16 amino acids. CDR3 protein: CASSRNGLAGGGEQYF. In DNA, the CDR3 is TGTGCCAGCAGCCGAAACGGACTAGCGGGAGGGGGCGAGCAGTACTTC. Supplemented by reference TRBV7-8 and TRBJ2-7, the full variable domain reads GAGVSQSPRYKVAKRGQDVALRCDPISGHVSLFWYQQALGQGPEFLTYFQNEAQLDKSGLPSDRFFAERPEGSVSTLKIQRTQQEDSAVYLCASSRNGLAGGGEQYFGPGTRLTVT.

This clone showed up just a few times. The V gene is TRBV21-1, the J gene TRBJ1-1; TRBD1 is the table's D call and was not checked against the DNA. TRBV21-1 is recorded as a pseudogene. The CDR3 spans 14 residues. DNA of the CDR3: TGTGCCAGCAGCCCAGATCTACGACAGCATGAAGCTTTCTTT. Amino acids: CASSPDLRQHEAFF.

The chain carries TRBV5-4 and TRBJ1-4; D unresolved. The CDR3 has 12 amino acids. V was shortened by 5 bases and J by 7 bases, with 9 bases between the two germline ends. Germline lookup yields CDR1 SGHNT and CDR2 YYREEE (reference sequence). The CDR3 spells CASSVLGEKLFF. The CDR3 bases are TGTGCCAGCAGTGTACTGGGTGAAAAACTGTTTTTT.